This T cell receptor (beta chain) was obtained from a study of shared clonotypes between healthy human individuals. Whole-study findings and limits: It was the few donors that limited the genetic and exposure-history diversity represented.

Measured with immunoSEQ multiplex PCR; TCRdb has only the in-frame clones, and not every one. The data contain hundreds of thousands of clones, around 93% of them seen just once; the ten biggest clones take up nearly 25%. Germline CDR1 SEHNR, CDR2 FQNEAQ (reference sequence). Trimming cost V 5 bases and J 0 bases, with 14 bases left between them. CDR3 length: 16 amino acids. CD45RO-negative cells were positively selected for CCR7, leaving out terminally differentiated effector memory CD45RA+ cells. Comment on this clone: What it binds is unknown.

V usage is TRBV7-9 and J usage is TRBJ1-5; no clear D. Specimen: naive CD8+ T cells sorted from blood. This TCR came from a man younger than 45 in good health. CDR3 in amino acids: CASSGVISDSNQPQHF. In DNA form, the CDR3 reads TGTGCCAGCAGCGGGGTAATCAGTGATAGCAATCAGCCCCAGCATTTT.